Here is one T cell receptor beta chain with its context. Germline CDR1 and CDR2: SGHRS and YFSETQ. This CDR3 is 15 amino acids long. Trimming removed 0 bases from V and 6 bases from J; junction bases left unmatched: 5. The data belong to a study of blood T cell repertoires in COVID-19. Study in general: The United States, Italy and Spain provided the acute and convalescent COVID-19 samples. PBMCs, B-cell-depleted T cells, or T cells were the source of the cDNA or gDNA that made up the material.

As handled by the study authors: It was from reference gene primer amplification that nucleated cell counts were estimated. Repertoires were generated with immunoSEQ multiplex PCR, while TCRdb's copy carries only in-frame clones and drops some. V and J calls and clone size are as listed in that table; D and trimming were resolved from the DNA. The table lists about 15,000 clones, over 80% of them singletons. The receptor comes from a human donor in a cohort sampled during active COVID-19. The sequenced material came from peripheral blood. The chain has TRBV5-1 and TRBJ2-2, with 7 bases that match TRBD1. CDR3 sequence reads: CASSLGDSNPGELFF. CDR3 DNA sequence: TGCGCCAGCAGCTTGGGGGACAGTAACCCCGGGGAGCTGTTTTTT. The full variable domain, completed using reference TRBV5-1 and TRBJ2-2, is KAGVTQTPRYLIKTRGQQVTLSCSPISGHRSVSWYQQTPGQGLQFLFEYFSETQRNKGNFPGRFSGRQFSNSRSEMNVSTLELGDSALYLCASSLGDSNPGELFFGEGSRLTVL.